The next 25 T cell receptor beta chains were all read from a single sample in a study of Tregs in tolerant kidney transplant recipients. Profiled with immunoSEQ multiplex PCR; TCRdb holds only in-frame clones, not every one. The sample yields about 46,000 clones, roughly 89% seen once. Specimen: Tregs from blood. The receptors were sampled from a human donor in good health.

This clone was observed a few times. The gene calls are TRBV23-1 and TRBJ1-6; possibly TRBD1 for D (5 bases). TRBV23-1 is an ORF for which the function is uncertain. V was pared by 4 bases and J by 16 bases, with 11 bases between. The CDR3 sequence is 11 residues long. The CDR3 region is CASSPGHILHF. In DNA form, the CDR3 reads TGCGCCAGCAGTCCCGGACATATTCTCCACTTT.

The rearrangement links TRBV5-4 to TRBJ2-1, with TRBD2 matching 13 bases. This CDR3 region has 15 residues. CDR1 and CDR2 (germline): SGHNT, YYREEE (reference sequence). The J segment lost 7 bases and the V segment lost 0 bases, leaving 1 base of the junction unmatched. The CDR3 region is CASSLGLAGGNEQFF. CDR3 sequence (DNA): TGTGCCAGCAGCTTGGGACTAGCGGGAGGAAATGAGCAGTTCTTC.

V gene TRBV10-3 combines with J gene TRBJ2-7; D remains unclear. The V end lost 4 bases, the J end lost 0 bases, and 7 bases lay between the germline ends. The CDR3 length is 13 residues. In germline, CDR1 is ENHRY, CDR2 SYGVKD. Written as DNA, the CDR3 is TGTGCCATCAGTGGAACGTTCTCCTACGAGCAGTACTTC. Translating gives CAISGTFSYEQYF.

The chain couples TRBV6-6 to TRBJ1-2, with no clear D. Per the germline V gene, CDR1 is MNHNY and CDR2 is SVGAGI (reference sequence). The CDR3 is 13 amino acids. The V and J ends lost 2 bases and 4 bases respectively, with 8 bases between them. The CDR3 coding sequence is TGTGCCAGCAGTTACCAGAACAGCTATGGCTACACCTTC. It specifies CASSYQNSYGYTF.

This clone was seen only once. The V call is TRBV10-2, the J call TRBJ2-1, with 12 positions matching TRBD2. This CDR3 spans 17 amino acids. Germline CDR1 is WSHSY and CDR2 is SAAADI. Germline trimming cut 1 base from V and 3 bases from J; bases unmatched to any gene: 4. The DNA for the CDR3 is TGCGCCAGCAGTGAGTTTCCTAGCGGGGGGGTCTACAATGAGCAGTTCTTC. Encoded protein: CASSEFPSGGVYNEQFF.

The gene calls are TRBV5-1 and TRBJ2-6; 7 positions agree with TRBD1. Germline trimming cut 3 bases from V and 8 bases from J; bases unmatched to any gene: 2. This CDR3 region has 13 residues. Per germline, CDR1 SGHRS and CDR2 YFSETQ. CDR3 protein: CASSWGQPNVLTF. In nucleotides, the CDR3 is TGCGCCAGCAGCTGGGGACAGCCCAACGTCCTGACTTTC.

CDR3 sequence (DNA): TGTGCCAGCAGCTTCCTAGCGGGGGTGGCGTACGAGCAGTACTTC. This encodes CASSFLAGVAYEQYF. V usage is TRBV7-8 and J usage is TRBJ2-7; the match to TRBD2 covers 10 bases. Trimming removed 3 bases from V and 4 bases from J; junction bases left unmatched: 6. Germline assignment: CDR1 SGHVS and CDR2 FQNEAQ. The CDR3 runs 15 residues.

The genes are TRBV18 and TRBJ1-5; D is uncertain. The germline gives CDR1 KGHSH, CDR2 LQKENI. The V end was cut by 3 bases, the J end by 2 bases, with 14 bases between. The CDR3 loop spans 16 amino acids. CDR3 bases: TGTGCCAGCTCACCCGGGGAAGCTGGCGGCAATCAGCCCCAGCATTTT. It is translated as CASSPGEAGGNQPQHF.

V is TRBV6-5 and J is TRBJ1-5; unclear D gene. V was clipped by 6 bases and J by 5 bases, with 14 bases between them. Germline loops: CDR1 MNHEY, CDR2 SVGAGI. CDR3 length: 14 amino acids. The CDR3 coding sequence is TGTGCCAGCAGGTCACCTTGGGAGGATCAGCCCCAGCATTTT. It encodes CASRSPWEDQPQHF.

This clone was seen only once. The chain couples TRBV7-2 to TRBJ2-3, with a possible D match to TRBD1 (6 bases). Germline CDR1 is SGHTA and CDR2 is FQGNSA. Between the trimmed V and J ends, which lost 4 bases and 2 bases, there was a span of 16 bases. CDR3 length: 16 residues. The CDR3 coding sequence is TGTGCCAGCAGCTCTCGAGGGGGTATAGTCACAGATACGCAGTATTTT. Its translation: CASSSRGGIVTDTQYF. Full variable domain (rest looked up from reference TRBV7-2 and TRBJ2-3): GAGVSQSPSNKVTEKGKDVELRCDPISGHTALYWYRQSLGQGLEFLIYFQGNSAPDKSGLPSDRFSAERTGGSVSTLTIQRTQQEDSAVYLCASSSRGGIVTDTQYFGPGTRLTVL.

The chain couples TRBV2 to TRBJ1-1; a weak D match, TRBD1 (5 bases). Trimming removed 10 bases at V and 1 base at J, with 13 bases between. This CDR3 is built from 13 residues. Germline CDR1 reads SNHLY; CDR2 reads FYNNEI. CDR3 DNA: TGTGCCACCAGGTGGGGACCGAACACTGAAGCTTTCTTT. Its protein is CATRWGPNTEAFF.

This clone has just a few counts. This chain connects TRBV10-3 to TRBJ1-1; D unresolved. Germline assignment: CDR1 ENHRY and CDR2 SYGVKD. CDR3 length equals 15 residues. V lost 0 bases, J lost 3 bases, and 11 bases lay in between. The DNA for the CDR3 is TGTGCCATCAGTGAGTCATGGGATCGGGACACTGAAGCTTTCTTT. It codes for CAISESWDRDTEAFF.

This clone showed up just once. CDR3 amino acids: CATRYGGRSGYTF. In nucleotides, the CDR3 is TGTGCCACCAGATATGGGGGGCGCAGTGGCTACACCTTC. The chain carries TRBV15 and TRBJ1-2; a possible D gene is TRBD1 (6 bases). Germline V gives CDR1 LNHNV, CDR2 YYDKDF (reference sequence). The CDR3 spans 13 residues. The V end lost 6 bases, the J end lost 7 bases, and 15 bases lay between the germline ends.

The chain carries TRBV20-1 and TRBJ1-2; a possible D gene is TRBD1 (6 bases). The CDR3 extends over 11 amino acids. From germline, CDR1 is DFQATT and CDR2 SNEGSKA (reference sequence). The germline V and J ends were trimmed by 6 bases and 7 bases, with 12 bases remaining between them. This CDR3 is CSANRVRGYTF. For the CDR3, the DNA is TGCAGTGCAAACAGGGTGCGTGGCTACACCTTC.

This clone has only one observation. V and J are TRBV4-2 and TRBJ1-5; the D is unclear. CDR1 LGHNA and CDR2 YNFKEQ come from the germline V gene. The V end was cut by 2 bases, the J end by 4 bases, with 12 bases between. This CDR3 spans 15 amino acids. The CDR3 sequence is CASSQIPGLNQPQHF. The CDR3 region has the DNA TGTGCCAGCAGCCAAATCCCGGGTCTTAATCAGCCCCAGCATTTT.

The chain joins TRBV5-1 to TRBJ2-2; maybe TRBD1 (6 bases). V was trimmed by 0 bases and J by 2 bases, leaving 8 bases between them. The CDR3 extends over 15 amino acids. Germline CDR1 is SGHRS and CDR2 is YFSETQ. The CDR3 DNA reads TGCGCCAGCAGCTTGGGGACAGTAAACACCGGGGAGCTGTTTTTT. This translates into CASSLGTVNTGELFF.

The gene calls are TRBV7-9 and TRBJ1-1; 11 bases match TRBD1. After removal of 0 bases from V and 3 bases from J, the junction contained 6 bases not matched to a gene. The length of the CDR3 is 17 residues. Germline V lookup: CDR1 SEHNR, CDR2 FQNEAQ (reference sequence). The CDR3 reads CASSLAWTGGADTEAFF. DNA of the CDR3: TGTGCCAGCAGCTTAGCGTGGACAGGGGGCGCCGACACTGAAGCTTTCTTT.

V usage is TRBV18 and J usage is TRBJ2-5; TRBD1 aligns across 8 bases. Germline CDR1 and CDR2: KGHSH and LQKENI. The junction had 10 bases not matched to a gene; V was cut back by 0 bases and J by 4 bases. This CDR3 region has 17 residues. Here the CDR3 reads CASSPPGPGGLSETQYF. CDR3 in DNA: TGTGCCAGCTCACCACCAGGTCCAGGGGGCTTATCAGAGACCCAGTACTTC.

V gene TRBV30 combines with J gene TRBJ2-3; TRBD2 is a possible D gene (5 bases). In germline, CDR1 is GTSNPN, CDR2 SVGIG (reference sequence). This CDR3 is 14 amino acids long. The V gene lost 1 base and the J gene lost 6 bases, with 14 bases spanning the gap. CDR3 sequence (DNA): TGTGCCTGGAGTGCCTCAAGAGGGTTGGATACGCAGTATTTT. Protein sequence: CAWSASRGLDTQYF.

The CDR3 DNA follows: TGTGCCAGCAGTGAACATGGCAGCACCAATGAGCAGTTCTTC. Its protein is CASSEHGSTNEQFF. The rearrangement uses TRBV6-1 and TRBJ2-1; the D is unclear. Germline assignment: CDR1 MNHNS and CDR2 SASEGT. The CDR3 sequence is 14 residues long. With 2 bases removed from V and 6 bases from J, the gap between germline ends came to 11 bases.

The J gene is TRBJ1-2, the V gene TRBV11-3, with D unclear. V dropped 1 base and J dropped 3 bases, with 6 bases sitting between them. CDR3 length: 13 amino acids. The germline V gene encodes CDR1 SGHNT and CDR2 YENEEA. CDR3 nucleotide sequence: TGTGCCAGCAGCTTAGCGGAGTACTATGGCTACACCTTC. Residues: CASSLAEYYGYTF.

The V call is TRBV11-3, the J call TRBJ2-5; possibly TRBD2 for D (6 bases). The V end was cut by 5 bases, the J end by 5 bases, with 18 bases between. The CDR3 has 15 amino acids. Germline values: CDR1 SGHNT, CDR2 YENEEA. The CDR3, as DNA: TGTGCCAGCAGCCGCTCGGCTAGCGAAGGGGAGACCCAGTACTTC. Amino acids: CASSRSASEGETQYF.

The chain is built from TRBV7-2 and TRBJ1-6; 7 positions match TRBD1. The CDR3 has 14 amino acids. The V segment lost 5 bases and the J segment 9 bases; nucleotides outside the gene matches: 7. Germline values: CDR1 SGHTA, CDR2 FQGNSA. CDR3 sequence (DNA): TGTGCCAGCAGCGTTACAGGGGCGGGTTCACCCCTCCACTTT. The encoded protein is CASSVTGAGSPLHF.

The genes are TRBV30 and TRBJ2-3; 8 nucleotides line up with TRBD2. The V segment lost 2 bases and the J segment 5 bases; nucleotides outside the gene matches: 6. CDR1 GTSNPN and CDR2 SVGIG come from the germline V gene (reference sequence). The CDR3 has 14 residues. The DNA of the CDR3 is TGTGCCTGGAGTAGGTGGCTAGCGGGAGATACGCAGTATTTT. Translated, it gives CAWSRWLAGDTQYF.

V gene TRBV19 combines with J gene TRBJ2-1; D not resolved. V shed 1 base and J shed 4 bases, with 8 bases lying between them. Germline CDR1 reads LNHDA; CDR2 reads SQIVND (reference sequence). This CDR3 contains 14 residues. CDR3 sequence (DNA): TGTGCCAGTAGTATAGGGTGGGGATACAATGAGCAGTTCTTC. This sequence encodes CASSIGWGYNEQFF.